This T cell receptor beta chain was documented in a study of glioma-infiltrating T cells (TCRdb year 2016). For the study in its entirety: TCR alpha- and beta-chain repertoires were sequenced from glioma tissue, non-neoplastic brain tissue and matched peripheral blood mononuclear cells. To measure divergence between tissue and blood T-cell populations, each tissue-infiltrating repertoire was compared with the peripheral blood repertoire of the same patient. The paired cohort was made up of three low-grade glioma patients, several primary glioblastoma patients and three non-glioma patients who contributed non-neoplastic brain tissue.

What the research found in general, with its limitations: VJ-independent divergence between tissue and blood was below expectation in non-neoplastic patients but above expectation in all gliomas, especially low-grade gliomas. Only a very small number of CDR3 sequences turned up in both tissue and blood, a result put down to high CDR3 diversity combined with limited sampling. Small numbers underpinned the group comparisons: several glioblastoma patients, three low-grade glioma patients and three non-neoplastic patients.

TCR alpha and beta CDR3 regions were amplified with the iRepertoire nested amplicon-rescue multiplex PCR (arm-PCR) platform from RNA. One-step reverse transcription and amplification used roughly 100-450 ng of tissue mRNA or PBMC total RNA as input. After bead purification, a secondary multiplex PCR added Illumina adapters, and libraries were gel-purified between 200 and 400 bp. Demultiplexing relied on internal 6-nucleotide barcodes carried by the libraries. Sequencing of libraries was performed on an Illumina MiSeq with 2x220 or 2x250 nucleotide paired-end reads. The authors' analysis ran thus. Paired reads were merged with FLASH 1.2.11 and aligned to the GRCh37 human genome with BWA-MEM before extracting TRA and TRB reads. An IMGT-derived reference of cassette sequences and CDR3 motifs, with pseudogenes included, was used for V and J assignment. Reads were translated in three frames, and productive CDR3s were defined as those with a C...FGXG motif and no stop codons. Clonotypes were defined as unique combinations of V-J cassette pair and CDR3 amino acid sequence. Reads were filtered by Hamming distance, with the threshold set by the sequence error rate of each sample in mapped regions. The raw public reads went through TCRdb reprocessing: fastp at Q25, MiXCR clone calling, in-frame beta chains kept. A single entry per CDR3 protein holds the most common genes and DNA from its merged rows. The V and J calls, along with clone size, are taken from TCRdb and not from the paper's own processing. In all, the sample holds roughly 100,000 distinct CDR3 sequences, and about 30% of those were seen once. The ten largest make up 44% of the sample.

This clonotype has a handful of counts. The antigen it binds to is not known. No much larger clone exists at a distance of one base, and base qualities are not known. The sequencing sample was made of glioma tissue, nonneoplastic brain tissue, or PBMCs (not recorded which). This TCR was sampled from a human donor with low-grade glioma or glioblastoma, undergoing nonglioma brain surgery, or in good health (not recorded which).

The CDR3 is CASSPQGLAAYNEQFF. The nucleotides are TGTGCCAGCTCACCACAGGGACTAGCGGCCTACAATGAGCAGTTCTTC. The chain couples TRBV18 to TRBJ2-1, with 11 middle bases fitting TRBD2. The CDR3 has 16 amino acids, counting the end cysteine and phenylalanine. The only DNA kept is the CDR3, 48 bases in frame from the first base. V loses 1 base at its end and J loses 2 bases; junction bases beyond the gene matches: 1. The germline V gene encodes CDR1 KGHSH and CDR2 LQKENI.